The present T cell receptor beta chain was sequenced within a study of blood T cell repertoires in COVID-19. As for the study in general: Samples representing acute and convalescent COVID-19 were sourced from the United States, Italy and Spain. T cells, B-cell-depleted T cells, or PBMCs supplied cDNA or gDNA.

This CDR3 region has 13 residues. V was pared by 1 base and J by 7 bases, with 8 bases between. CDR1 is MGHRA and CDR2 is YSYEKL in the germline V gene. Method: immunoSEQ multiplex PCR; TCRdb's copy keeps in-frame clones and lacks some. The sample contains over 200,000 clones, around 79% of which appear only once. Specimen: peripheral blood. The chain recombines TRBV4-1 with TRBJ1-5; D may be TRBD1 (5 bases). The TCR was taken from a woman older than 75 with acute or convalescent COVID-19. The chain's CDR3 is CASSQGDWQPQHF. The CDR3 bases are TGCGCCAGCAGCCAAGGGGACTGGCAGCCCCAGCATTTT.